A selection of T cell receptor beta chains follows, all from one sample in a study of beta chain features in type 1 diabetes. Using immunoSEQ multiplex PCR, the repertoire was profiled, and TCRdb retains in-frame clones only, with some absent. The repertoire holds about 900,000 clones, with roughly a sixth as singletons. What was sequenced was naive CD4+ T cells from blood. Receptors originate from a young woman in good health. Both conserved end residues are part of each CDR3. The D gene is left open where the match is weak. Expanded clones are given a class, and other clones once, few, many or no size at all.

>NA|TRBJ2-7|TRBV2|NA
CASSGDFYEQYF
TGTGCCAGCAGTGGGGATTTTTACGAGCAGTACTTC
>NA|TRBJ1-3|TRBV4-3|NA
CASSQERHRSGNTIYF
TGCGCCAGCAGCCAAGAACGACACCGCTCTGGAAACACCATATATTTT
>TRBD1|TRBJ2-6|TRBV14|NA
CASSLRRGGIGSGANVLTF
TGTGCCAGCAGTCTACGTCGAGGGGGCATCGGCTCTGGGGCCAACGTCCTGACTTTC
>NA|TRBJ2-7|TRBV4-3|NA
CASSRGLITEEQYF
TGCGCCAGCAGCCGGGGGCTGATCACTGAAGAGCAGTACTTC
>NA|TRBJ2-5|TRBV11-1|few
CASSLVPETQYF
TGTGCCAGCAGCTTAGTACCGGAGACCCAGTACTTC
>NA|TRBJ1-4|TRBV7-6|few
CASSLSRAAENEKLFF
TGTGCCAGCAGCCTAAGTAGGGCAGCAGAGAATGAAAAACTGTTTTTT
>NA|TRBJ2-7|TRBV5-1|few
CASSTAADEQYF
TGCGCCAGCAGCACGGCCGCCGATGAGCAGTACTTC
>NA|TRBJ1-2|TRBV5-4|few
CASRPRGAVQGIQYGYTF
TGTGCCAGCAGACCCCGTGGGGCGGTACAGGGAATCCAATATGGCTACACCTTC
>NA|TRBJ1-3|TRBV19|NA
CASSWGTRDSSGNTIYF
TGTGCCAGTAGTTGGGGGACCCGAGACTCGTCTGGAAACACCATATATTTT
>NA|TRBJ2-7|TRBV15|few
CATSRGLPYEQYF
TGTGCCACCAGCAGAGGACTGCCCTACGAGCAGTACTTC
>NA|TRBJ2-1|TRBV2|NA
CASSTGTFYNEQFF
TGTGCCAGCAGCACCGGGACTTTCTACAATGAGCAGTTCTTC
>NA|TRBJ2-7|TRBV28|few
CASKQAAYEQYF
TGTGCCAGCAAACAGGCCGCCTACGAGCAGTACTTC
>NA|TRBJ1-1|TRBV7-2|few
CASSLQVTAEAFF
TGTGCCAGCAGCTTACAGGTTACGGCTGAAGCTTTCTTT
>TRBD2|TRBJ2-3|TRBV7-9|few
CASSTAGSADTQYF
TGTGCCAGCAGCACAGCGGGATCGGCAGATACGCAGTATTTT
>TRBD1|TRBJ2-2|TRBV28|NA
CASRGTGIPSGELFF
TGTGCCAGCCGGGGGACAGGCATCCCCAGCGGGGAGCTGTTTTTT
>TRBD1|TRBJ1-2|TRBV7-2|NA
CASSVSYSGGRLSGYTF
TGTGCCAGCAGCGTGTCTTATTCAGGGGGACGACTTTCGGGCTACACCTTC
>TRBD2|TRBJ2-1|TRBV7-9|few
CASRAGESDEQFF
TGTGCCAGCAGAGCGGGAGAAAGCGATGAGCAGTTCTTC
>NA|TRBJ1-2|TRBV18|NA
CASSGDNVYGYTF
TGTGCCAGCTCAGGGGACAATGTCTATGGCTACACCTTC
>NA|TRBJ2-1|TRBV5-6|few
CASSLIGASSYNEQFF
TGTGCCAGCAGCTTGATTGGCGCGAGCTCCTACAATGAGCAGTTCTTC
>TRBD2|TRBJ2-2|TRBV27|NA
CASSLGSGRELFF
TGTGCCAGCAGTTTAGGTAGCGGGAGAGAGCTGTTTTTT
>TRBD2|TRBJ2-5|TRBV7-9|few
CASRRGVETQYF
TGTGCCAGCCGTCGGGGGGTGGAGACCCAGTACTTC
>NA|TRBJ2-5|TRBV18|NA
CASSPPMSSAETQYF
TGTGCCAGCTCACCACCTATGTCTAGCGCAGAGACCCAGTACTTC
>NA|TRBJ1-4|TRBV27|few
CASSDLSGIEKLFF
TGTGCCAGCAGTGATCTCTCAGGGATTGAAAAACTGTTTTTT
>NA|TRBJ2-3|TRBV5-1|NA
CASSGDHFFGTDTQYF
TGCGCCAGCAGCGGGGACCACTTCTTCGGCACAGATACGCAGTATTTT
>NA|TRBJ2-5|TRBV4-3|NA
CASSQALGGETQYF
TGCGCCAGCAGCCAAGCCTTGGGTGGAGAGACCCAGTACTTC
>NA|TRBJ2-7|TRBV9|NA
CASSVAPGADYEQYF
TGTGCCAGCAGCGTAGCTCCGGGAGCGGACTACGAGCAGTACTTC
>NA|TRBJ2-5|TRBV7-3|few
CASSSGPRGETQYF
TGTGCCAGCAGCTCCGGGCCCCGGGGAGAGACCCAGTACTTC
>NA|TRBJ1-3|TRBV7-3|NA
CASSLDGNSGNTIYF
TGTGCCAGCAGCTTAGACGGAAACTCTGGAAACACCATATATTTT
>NA|TRBJ2-2|TRBV7-2|few
CASSLDSRTGELFF
TGTGCCAGCAGCTTGGACAGCCGCACCGGGGAGCTGTTTTTT
>NA|TRBJ2-1|TRBV28|NA
CASTLGGGLSNEQFF
TGTGCCAGCACTTTAGGAGGTGGGCTCTCTAATGAGCAGTTCTTC
>NA|TRBJ1-2|TRBV5-5|NA
CASTTGNRVKDGYTF
TGTGCCAGCACCACCGGGAACAGGGTTAAGGATGGCTACACCTTC
>TRBD1|TRBJ2-2|TRBV7-8|few
CASSSSTGVGTGELFF
TGTGCCAGCAGCTCGTCGACAGGGGTGGGCACCGGGGAGCTGTTTTTT
>NA|TRBJ1-2|TRBV29-1|NA
CSVAQGNHYGYTF
TGCAGCGTTGCTCAGGGGAATCACTATGGCTACACCTTC
>TRBD1|TRBJ2-2|TRBV19|NA
CASNDRRDRVYTGELFF
TGTGCCAGTAACGATAGAAGGGACAGGGTTTACACCGGGGAGCTGTTTTTT
>TRBD1|TRBJ1-1|TRBV6-6|few
CASRHRDRGKFAFF
TGTGCCAGCAGACACCGGGACAGGGGAAAGTTTGCTTTCTTT
>TRBD2|TRBJ2-5|TRBV7-2|few
CASSFGGDFKETQYF
TGTGCCAGCAGCTTTGGGGGGGATTTCAAAGAGACCCAGTACTTC
>NA|TRBJ2-5|TRBV7-9|NA
CASSEGPAGETQYF
TGTGCCAGCAGCGAGGGCCCCGCGGGGGAGACCCAGTACTTC
>TRBD1|TRBJ1-5|TRBV7-9|NA
CASSLQGASQPQHF
TGTGCCAGCAGTCTACAGGGGGCGAGTCAGCCCCAGCATTTT
>NA|TRBJ2-3|TRBV7-3|few
CASSSSGQRTDTQYF
TGTGCCAGCAGCTCATCGGGACAACGCACAGATACGCAGTATTTT
>NA|TRBJ2-2|TRBV2|few
CASNWYETGELFF
TGTGCCAGCAACTGGTACGAAACCGGGGAGCTGTTTTTT
>NA|TRBJ1-2|TRBV20-1|NA
CSGVLSYGYTF
TGCAGTGGAGTCTTGAGCTATGGCTACACCTTC
>TRBD1|TRBJ2-5|TRBV6-6|few
CASSKQGQETQYF
TGTGCCAGCAGTAAACAGGGGCAAGAGACCCAGTACTTC
>TRBD1|TRBJ2-1|TRBV18|few
CASSPRGDSVNNEQFF
TGTGCCAGCTCACCACGAGGGGACAGTGTAAACAATGAGCAGTTCTTC
>NA|TRBJ1-1|TRBV6-6|NA
CASSAVENTEAFF
TGTGCCAGCAGTGCGGTGGAGAACACTGAAGCTTTCTTT
>NA|TRBJ2-5|TRBV4-2|few
CASSPDGLQETQYF
TGTGCCAGCAGCCCGGACGGACTCCAAGAGACCCAGTACTTC
>TRBD2|TRBJ2-1|TRBV5-4|few
CASRAGTSGRLSSYNEQFF
TGTGCCAGCAGGGCCGGGACTAGCGGGCGATTGAGCTCCTACAATGAGCAGTTCTTC
>TRBD2|TRBJ2-1|TRBV5-1|few
CASSLEGTSGREQFF
TGCGCCAGCAGCTTGGAGGGGACTAGCGGGAGAGAGCAGTTCTTC
>TRBD1|TRBJ1-1|TRBV19|NA
CASSIGDRGSTEAFF
TGTGCCAGTAGTATAGGGGACAGGGGTAGCACTGAAGCTTTCTTT